Presented here are 9 T cell receptor beta chains from one specimen sequenced in a study of OX40 agonist ivuxolimab in advanced cancers. Generated by immunoSEQ multiplex PCR, the TCRdb table keeps only in-frame clones and is missing some. Among tens of thousands of clones listed, around 91% were seen once. Specimen: CD4+ or CD8+ T cells sorted from blood, collected in a trial of the OX40 agonist ivuxolimab. These receptors all come from an adult with an advanced solid tumor such as melanoma, head and neck, liver or kidney cancer.

The genes are TRBV7-6 and TRBJ2-1; D is undetermined. V lost 5 bases, J lost 3 bases, and 14 bases lay in between. CDR3 length: 15 amino acids. From germline, CDR1 is SGHVS and CDR2 FNYEAQ. The CDR3 region has the DNA TGTGCCAGCAGCCCCACGAGCGCTGACTACAATGAGCAGTTCTTC. It encodes CASSPTSADYNEQFF.

The genes are TRBV29-1 and TRBJ2-2, with D perhaps TRBD2 (6 bases). Germline-derived CDR1 and CDR2 are SQVTM and ANQGSEA. Trimming stripped 7 bases from V and 5 bases from J, with 8 bases between. This CDR3 spans 11 amino acids. CDR3 sequence reads: CSGGGTGELFF. For the CDR3, the DNA is TGCAGCGGCGGAGGGACCGGGGAGCTGTTTTTT.

The rearrangement joins TRBV15 to TRBJ2-1; D call uncertain. Germline V gene data show CDR1 as LNHNV and CDR2 as YYDKDF (reference sequence). Trimming removed 7 bases at V and 7 bases at J, with 11 bases between. This CDR3 comprises 12 residues. The CDR3 nucleotides are TGTGCCACCAAAAAGAACGAGAATGAGCAGTTCTTC. Its protein product is CATKKNENEQFF.

V is TRBV28 and J is TRBJ2-1; the D call may be TRBD1 or TRBD2 (5 bases each). The V end was cut by 11 bases, the J end by 0 bases, with 11 bases between. Germline loops: CDR1 MDHEN, CDR2 SYDVKM. The CDR3 runs 13 residues. Here the CDR3 reads CASTGRSYNEQFF. The CDR3 DNA is TGTGCCTCCACGGGGCGCTCCTACAATGAGCAGTTCTTC.

The chain has TRBV30 and TRBJ2-3, with D perhaps TRBD2 (5 bases). Trimming pared 4 bases from V and 5 bases from J, leaving 7 bases between. This CDR3 has 11 amino acids. Germline V CDR1 and CDR2: GTSNPN, SVGIG (reference sequence). The chain's CDR3 is CAWTGLDTQYF. CDR3 DNA sequence: TGTGCCTGGACCGGACTAGATACGCAGTATTTT. The whole variable domain, remainder taken from reference TRBV30 and TRBJ2-3, is SQTIHQWPATLVQPVGSPLSLECTVEGTSNPNLYWYRQAAGRGLQLLFYSVGIGQISSEVPQNLSASRPQDRQFILSSKKLLLSDSGFYLCAWTGLDTQYFGPGTRLTVL.

The chain employs TRBV6-1 and TRBJ2-7, with a tentative D call TRBD2 (5 bases). V shed 4 bases and J shed 4 bases, with 5 bases lying between them. Germline values: CDR1 MNHNS, CDR2 SASEGT. There are 11 residues in the CDR3. Here the CDR3 DNA reads TGTGCCAGCAGTGGGGAGTACGAGCAGTACTTC. Translating gives CASSGEYEQYF.

This clone was seen once. The chain recombines TRBV10-3 with TRBJ2-5; 7 nucleotides line up with TRBD1. Looked up from germline, CDR1 is ENHRY and CDR2 is SYGVKD. V lost 0 bases, J lost 2 bases, and 3 bases stayed unmatched. This CDR3 region has 15 residues. CDR3 nucleotide sequence: TGTGCCATCAGTGAGTCTACAGGGGCACAAGAGACCCAGTACTTC. Its translation: CAISESTGAQETQYF.

This clone has just one count. J is TRBJ2-7 and V is TRBV15; either TRBD1 or TRBD2 may supply D (6 bases each). CDR3 size: 16 residues. Trimming stripped 1 base from V and 2 bases from J, with 15 bases between. The germline CDR1 and CDR2 sequences are LNHNV and YYDKDF (reference sequence). CDR3 sequence reads: CATSRVGTTGAYEQYF. CDR3 sequence (DNA): TGTGCCACCAGCAGAGTAGGGACAACGGGAGCCTACGAGCAGTACTTC.

The chain is built from TRBV2 and TRBJ2-7; the D is unclear. The V end was cut by 6 bases, the J end by 6 bases, with 21 bases between. Germline V gives CDR1 SNHLY, CDR2 FYNNEI. The CDR3 loop spans 15 amino acids. The DNA of the CDR3 is TGTGCCAGCAGCCCCCCCGGGCCTCGAACCGGCGAGCAGTACTTC. Translated, it gives CASSPPGPRTGEQYF.